Included here is one TCR beta chain sequence, with context. The data stem from a study of blood T cell repertoires in COVID-19. Across the whole study: Italy, Spain and the United States were the sources of the convalescent and acute COVID-19 samples. T cells, B-cell-depleted T cells, or PBMCs provided the cDNA or gDNA that served as material.

V lost 3 bases and J 4 bases, leaving 17 bases between the germline ends. The CDR3 has 16 amino acids. Germline V gene data show CDR1 as MNHEY and CDR2 as SMNVEV (reference sequence). Authors' data handling: Estimation of nucleated cell counts relied on the amplification of reference gene primers. This table comes from immunoSEQ multiplex PCR, and its TCRdb copy is limited to in-frame clones, with some not included. That table supplies the V and J calls and clone size; D and trimming were determined from the DNA. Of some 150,000 clones in the sample, approximately 80% were seen once. Sequencing was done on a sample of peripheral blood. The receptor's source is a woman aged 50 to 60 with acute or convalescent COVID-19. The gene calls are TRBV27 and TRBJ2-3; possibly TRBD2 for D (6 bases). The DNA for the CDR3 is TGTGCCAGCAGTTTCCAGGCCGGGACTGGCGCAGATACGCAGTATTTT. Translation gives CASSFQAGTGADTQYF.